This T cell receptor beta chain comes out of a study of blood T cell repertoires in COVID-19. The wider study: PBMCs, B-cell-depleted T cells, or T cells were the source of the cDNA or gDNA that made up the material.

Cohort 3 donors were reported recovered after two negative PCRs, clearance, or symptom resolution. Methods used by the authors: Quantification of nucleated cells was approximated via reference gene primer amplification. Sequenced by immunoSEQ multiplex PCR; TCRdb stores in-frame clones only, minus some. V, J and clone size are those of that table, while D and trimming were read from the DNA. The data hold around 250,000 clones, with roughly 82% observed a single time. Germline CDR1 and CDR2: PRHDT and FYEKMQ (reference sequence). The CDR3 extends over 12 amino acids. The V end lost 4 bases, the J end lost 6 bases, and 8 bases lay between the germline ends.

The specimen was PBMCs or T cells enriched from blood (not recorded which). The sequence was collected from a woman in her forties or fifties who had recovered from COVID-19. The chain has TRBV13 and TRBJ2-3, with D unresolved. The CDR3 coding sequence is TGTGCCAGCAGCTATATCGGGGATACGCAGTATTTT. Protein sequence: CASSYIGDTQYF.